These T cell receptor beta chains were read from a single sample in a study of early T cells in non-severe SARS-CoV-2 infection. TCRdb ran MiXCR on the 5' RACE reads and lists one entry per CDR3 protein. Among around 83,000 distinct CDR3 sequences listed, 8% to 13% were seen once. Sample: whole blood, taken at baseline. The origin of the receptors is an adult who was a healthcare worker with PCR-confirmed SARS-CoV-2 infection or an uninfected control (not recorded which). CDR3s include the opening cysteine and the closing phenylalanine or tryptophan. D genes are given only for firm matches. The size of a clone is reported for some rows only, either as once, few or many, or as a class for expanded clones.

cdr3_length clone_size j_call v_call d_call cdr3_aa cdr3_nt
15 . TRBJ2-7 TRBV12-3/TRBV12-4 TRBD2 CASSPGLAGTYEQYF TGTGCCAGCAGTCCCGGACTAGCGGGCACCTACGAGCAGTACTTC
15 many TRBJ2-1 TRBV24-1 . CATRDETPWGNEQFF TGTGCCACCAGAGACGAGACACCCTGGGGGAATGAGCAGTTCTTC
14 few TRBJ2-7 TRBV6-6 . CASSYWGLTYEQYF TGTGCCAGCAGTTATTGGGGCCTTACCTACGAGCAGTACTTC
16 many TRBJ1-1 TRBV5-1 TRBD1 CASSQGQGAVSSEAFF TGCGCCAGCAGTCAGGGACAGGGGGCGGTTTCTTCTGAAGCTTTCTTT
17 many TRBJ2-3 TRBV7-9 TRBD1 CASSSTWDSSSTDTQYF TGTGCCAGCAGCTCCACCTGGGACAGCTCTAGCACAGATACGCAGTATTTT
15 many TRBJ2-1 TRBV14 TRBD2 CASSPASGSYNEQFF TGTGCCAGCAGCCCCGCTAGCGGGAGCTACAATGAGCAGTTCTTC
19 . TRBJ2-7 TRBV28 TRBD2 CASSTTPGSSGSAWYEQYF TGTGCCAGCAGTACGACCCCCGGGTCTAGCGGGAGTGCTTGGTACGAGCAGTACTTC
13 . TRBJ2-1 TRBV7-9 . CASSPSGNNEQFF TGTGCCAGCAGCCCCAGCGGAAACAATGAGCAGTTCTTC
15 few TRBJ2-1 TRBV7-8 TRBD2 CASSYGTSGNDEQFF TGTGCCAGCAGCTACGGGACTAGCGGGAACGATGAGCAGTTCTTC
13 . TRBJ1-1 TRBV28 . CASSFTENTEAFF TGTGCCAGCAGTTTCACAGAGAACACTGAAGCTTTCTTT
14 few TRBJ2-2 TRBV19 TRBD2 CASSVGGGTGELFF TGTGCCAGTAGTGTGGGCGGGGGCACCGGGGAGCTGTTTTTT
13 few TRBJ2-7 TRBV28 TRBD2 CASSTRGSDEQYF TGTGCCAGCAGTACCCGCGGGAGTGACGAGCAGTACTTC
16 few TRBJ1-1 TRBV2 . CASSRHSDGMNTEAFF TGTGCCAGCAGTAGACACTCGGACGGTATGAACACTGAAGCTTTCTTT
14 . TRBJ2-1 TRBV24-1 TRBD2 CATSVTSDYNEQFF TGTGCCACCAGTGTCACTAGCGATTACAATGAGCAGTTCTTC
13 many TRBJ2-1 TRBV14 . CASSRTHYNEQFF TGTGCCAGCAGCCGTACACATTACAATGAGCAGTTCTTC
13 few TRBJ1-1 TRBV3-1 . CASRGAGSTEAFF TGTGCCAGCAGGGGGGCGGGGAGCACTGAAGCTTTCTTT
13 . TRBJ1-5 TRBV30 . CAWSEGGGQPQHF TGTGCCTGGAGTGAGGGAGGCGGTCAGCCCCAGCATTTT
19 . TRBJ2-1 TRBV7-8 TRBD2 CASSLASRLYSGRDNEQFF TGTGCCAGCAGCTTAGCGTCCCGTTTGTATAGCGGGAGGGACAATGAGCAGTTCTTC
14 few TRBJ2-4 TRBV20-1 TRBD2 CSARAEREPNIQYF TGCAGTGCTAGGGCAGAGCGGGAGCCAAACATTCAGTACTTC
14 . TRBJ2-7 TRBV29-1 TRBD1 CSVVPGTGLYEQYF TGCAGCGTTGTACCCGGGACAGGGCTCTACGAGCAGTACTTC
15 . TRBJ2-5 TRBV11-2 TRBD2 CASSSLLAKQETQYF TGTGCCAGCAGCTCCCTACTAGCGAAACAAGAGACCCAGTACTTC
14 few TRBJ2-3 TRBV7-9 . CASSLTGEVDTQYF TGTGCCAGCAGCCTAACAGGGGAGGTAGATACGCAGTATTTT
12 few TRBJ2-1 TRBV7-9 . CASSLSSHEQFF TGTGCCAGCAGCTTATCCTCCCATGAGCAGTTCTTC
15 . TRBJ2-3 TRBV12-3/TRBV12-4 . CASSLGGSLTDTQYF TGTGCCAGCAGTTTAGGGGGGAGCCTGACAGATACGCAGTATTTT
13 . TRBJ1-1 TRBV3-1 . CASSLQGYSEAFF TGTGCCAGCAGCTTACAGGGATACTCTGAAGCTTTCTTT
13 . TRBJ2-1 TRBV9 . CASSVDLWTEQFF TGTGCCAGCAGCGTAGATCTTTGGACGGAGCAGTTCTTC
15 . TRBJ2-5 TRBV6-6 TRBD2 CASSTTSGGEETQYF TGTGCCAGCAGTACGACTAGCGGGGGGGAAGAGACCCAGTACTTC
16 . TRBJ1-1 TRBV7-9 . CASSFGPSGSGTEAFF TGTGCCAGCAGCTTCGGCCCTTCGGGCAGCGGCACTGAAGCTTTCTTT
13 few TRBJ2-1 TRBV30 TRBD2 CAWSIGGRGEQFF TGTGCCTGGAGTATTGGCGGGAGGGGTGAGCAGTTCTTC
15 . TRBJ2-7 TRBV19 TRBD2 CASKQTTAGVSEQYF TGTGCCAGTAAACAGACGACGGCGGGAGTCTCCGAGCAGTACTTC
11 . TRBJ2-7 TRBV28 . CASTLGREQYF TGTGCCAGCACCCTAGGCCGTGAGCAGTACTTC
14 few TRBJ2-3 TRBV5-4 . CASSFIGSADTQYF TGTGCCAGCAGCTTTATTGGGTCCGCAGATACGCAGTATTTT
16 many TRBJ2-5 TRBV20-1 TRBD2 CSAMGLAGGRGETQYF TGCAGTGCCATGGGACTAGCGGGAGGGCGGGGAGAGACCCAGTACTTC